These 2 T cell receptor beta chains share one sample of origin, sequenced in a study of blood T cell repertoires in COVID-19. Measured with immunoSEQ multiplex PCR; TCRdb has only the in-frame clones, and not every one. Of 150,000 to 200,000 clones listed, about four fifths are singletons. Specimen: peripheral blood. Every receptor here comes from a woman older than 75 with COVID-19, enrolled during active disease.

The chain employs TRBV7-8 and TRBJ1-5; possible D gene TRBD1, 5 bases. The CDR3 sequence is 15 residues long. V was pared by 1 base and J by 4 bases, with 11 bases between. Germline CDR1 SGHVS, CDR2 FQNEAQ. The CDR3 spells CASSLDGRVNQPQHF. Here the CDR3 DNA reads TGTGCCAGCAGCTTAGATGGCAGGGTAAATCAGCCCCAGCATTTT.

V and J are TRBV10-2 and TRBJ2-1, with TRBD2 matching over 9 bases. The CDR3 totals 17 residues. V was clipped by 0 bases and J by 7 bases; unmatched bases: 10. Germline V gene lookup returns CDR1 WSHSY and CDR2 SAAADI. The chain's CDR3 is CASSESGGASGENEQFF. In nucleotides, the CDR3 is TGCGCCAGCAGTGAGTCAGGTGGGGCTAGCGGGGAGAATGAGCAGTTCTTC.